These 7 T cell receptor beta chains were sequenced from one sample in a study of T cell repertoires in cytomegalovirus infection. MiXCR, run by TCRdb on the reads, gives a single entry per CDR3 protein. The table records 100,000 to 120,000 distinct CDR3 sequences, 30% of them present only once. These TCRs are of unknown antigen specificity. The sequencing used CD8+ T cells from cultured PBMCs, collected from culture after CMV antigen stimulation. These receptors were collected from a human donor in good health (CMV status not recorded). Some clones in this sample may be carry-over from other donors' samples.

The V gene is TRBV14, the J gene TRBJ2-1; D is unclear. This CDR3 region has 12 residues. Germline CDR1 and CDR2: SGHDN and FVKESK. Trimming removed 1 base from V and 7 bases from J, with 5 bases in between. CDR3 sequence (DNA): TGTGCCAGCAGCCAAGTGGGAAATGAGCAGTTCTTC. Its translation: CASSQVGNEQFF.

This clonotype was detected only a few times. The rearrangement joins TRBV20-1 to TRBJ2-3; weak D call: TRBD2 (6 bases). CDR3 size: 16 residues. Trimming cost V 1 base and J 1 base, with 15 bases left between them. Germline V gene data show CDR1 as DFQATT and CDR2 as SNEGSKA (reference sequence). The CDR3 DNA follows: TGCAGTGCTAGAGGTCCGGCTAGCGTTCGCACAGATACGCAGTATTTT. This codes for CSARGPASVRTDTQYF.

V usage is TRBV12-3 or TRBV12-4 and J usage is TRBJ1-4; D is unresolved. The CDR3 has 13 amino acids. Trimming removed 8 bases at V and 3 bases at J, with 10 bases between. The CDR3 DNA is TGTGCCAGCCGTGGAACTCCTAATGAAAAACTGTTTTTT. Its translation is CASRGTPNEKLFF.

The chain is built from TRBV7-6 and TRBJ1-4; 7 nucleotides line up with TRBD1. V was clipped by 4 bases and J by 2 bases; unmatched bases: 4. CDR1 is SGHVS, CDR2 FNYEAQ, per germline. This CDR3 has 15 residues. The CDR3: CASSSTGPTNEKLFF. DNA for the CDR3: TGTGCCAGCAGCTCGACAGGGCCCACTAATGAAAAACTGTTTTTT.

This clonotype was observed a few times. The V and J genes are TRBV27 and TRBJ2-7; TRBD2 aligns across 7 bases. Trimming removed 3 bases from V and 4 bases from J; junction bases left unmatched: 6. The CDR3 length is 14 residues. The germline V gene has CDR1 MNHEY and CDR2 SMNVEV (reference sequence). CDR3 amino acids: CASSLGGETYEQYF. For the CDR3, the DNA is TGTGCCAGCAGTTTGGGAGGGGAAACTTACGAGCAGTACTTC.

This clonotype came up a few times. J is TRBJ2-5 and V is TRBV4-1; D perhaps matches TRBD1 (5 bases). The germline gives CDR1 MGHRA, CDR2 YSYEKL. V gave up 0 bases and J gave up 2 bases, with 10 bases separating them. This CDR3 is 15 amino acids long. DNA for the CDR3: TGCGCCAGCAGCCAAGATACGACAGTTCAAGAGACCCAGTACTTC. This translates into CASSQDTTVQETQYF.

The J gene is TRBJ1-5, the V gene TRBV29-1, with D perhaps TRBD1 (6 bases). This CDR3 contains 13 residues. CDR1 is SQVTM and CDR2 is ANQGSEA in the germline V gene. V lost 6 bases, J lost 7 bases, and 16 bases lay in between. The CDR3 coding sequence is TGCAGCGTGGCCGGGACAAAGGGGCAGCCCCAGCATTTT. Translated, it gives CSVAGTKGQPQHF.